Below are 29 T cell receptor beta chains sequenced from a single sample in a study of T cells in narcolepsy. Method: immunoSEQ multiplex PCR; TCRdb's copy keeps in-frame clones and lacks some. The profile shows under 35,000 clones, roughly 80% of them singletons. Sequences were obtained from memory (CD45RA-) CD4+ T cells from blood. The receptors shown here come from a human donor in good health.

V is TRBV5-5 and J is TRBJ2-7, with D perhaps assigned TRBD1 or TRBD2 (6 bases each). Germline CDR1 SGHKS, CDR2 YYEKEE (reference sequence). The CDR3 length is 15 residues. Trimming removed 6 bases at V and 6 bases at J, with 22 bases between. The CDR3 here is CASTSLGGLVGEQYF. The CDR3 DNA follows: TGTGCCAGCACCTCACTTGGGGGGCTAGTCGGCGAGCAGTACTTC.

This chain links TRBV7-2 with TRBJ2-2; TRBD2 agrees at 11 bases. Germline loops: CDR1 SGHTA, CDR2 FQGNSA. This CDR3 region has 17 residues. Trimming removed 6 bases from V and 1 base from J; junction bases left unmatched: 7. The CDR3 nucleotides are TGTGCCAGCAGTCATAGTAGCGGGAGGGTGAACACCGGGGAGCTGTTTTTT. Translating gives CASSHSSGRVNTGELFF.

As DNA, the CDR3 is TGTGCCAGTATCGCTCGGTTTGGTGGTTCGAGCTCTGGAAACACCATATATTTT. Translated, it gives CASIARFGGSSSGNTIYF. This rearrangement joins TRBV19 to TRBJ1-3; D uncertain. Trimming removed 7 bases at V and 0 bases at J, with 22 bases between. Germline V gives CDR1 LNHDA, CDR2 SQIVND (reference sequence). The CDR3 is made up of 18 amino acids.

The chain couples TRBV28 to TRBJ2-5; D call uncertain. The J call may be faulty, since TRBJ2-7 better matches the DNA end. The CDR3 loop spans 15 amino acids. The germline V gene has CDR1 MDHEN and CDR2 SYDVKM. The CDR3, as DNA: TGTGCCAGCAGCCCTTCCGAGGTACTTCTCTACGAGCAGTACTTC. It specifies CASSPSEVLLYEQYF.

The V and J genes are TRBV6-5 and TRBJ2-7; no clear D. This CDR3 has 15 amino acids. Germline values: CDR1 MNHEY, CDR2 SVGAGI. Trimming left V 7 bases short and J 5 bases short, with 21 bases between. The CDR3 coding sequence is TGTGCCAGCACCCAGCGTGGCGGACGCAACGACGAGCAGTACTTC. Translated, it gives CASTQRGGRNDEQYF.

This chain joins TRBV6-5 and TRBJ1-5; 11 nucleotides align to TRBD1. The V segment lost 6 bases and the J segment 3 bases; nucleotides outside the gene matches: 4. Germline assignment: CDR1 MNHEY and CDR2 SVGAGI. The CDR3 contains 15 residues. The CDR3 protein is CASRRTGGYNQPQHF. The DNA of the CDR3 is TGTGCCAGCAGACGGACAGGGGGCTACAATCAGCCCCAGCATTTT.

The V call is TRBV7-2, the J call TRBJ2-7; D call uncertain. Between the trimmed V and J ends, which lost 1 base and 0 bases, there was a span of 19 bases. The length of the CDR3 is 18 residues. The V gene's germline CDR1 is SGHTA and CDR2 FQGNSA. In nucleotides, the CDR3 is TGTGCCAGCAGCTTAGACCCTTTTAGACTCCCTCCCTCCTACGAGCAGTACTTC. It codes for CASSLDPFRLPPSYEQYF.

The chain links TRBV6-1 to TRBJ2-5; TRBD1 matches 7 bases. With 6 bases clipped from V and 5 bases from J, the junction kept 6 bases outside the gene matches. This CDR3 has 13 residues. The germline V gene has CDR1 MNHNS and CDR2 SASEGT. This CDR3 is CASSLGQRETQYF. The CDR3 nucleotides are TGTGCCAGCAGCCTGGGACAGCGGGAGACCCAGTACTTC.

The J gene is TRBJ2-3, the V gene TRBV4-2; 11 bases agree with TRBD2. This CDR3 contains 18 residues. Germline V gene lookup returns CDR1 LGHNA and CDR2 YNFKEQ. The J segment lost 3 bases and the V segment lost 1 base, leaving 9 bases of the junction unmatched. CDR3 residues: CASSQVRGSGRATDTQYF. The CDR3 bases are TGTGCCAGCAGCCAAGTTCGAGGTAGCGGGAGGGCAACAGATACGCAGTATTTT.

V gene TRBV7-2 combines with J gene TRBJ2-5; no firm D call. Trimming removed 4 bases from V and 11 bases from J, with 20 bases in between. Germline V gene sequence: CDR1 SGHTA, CDR2 FQGNSA. This CDR3 comprises 14 residues. CDR3 nucleotide sequence: TGTGCCAGCAGCTCCCCGATCCTACTCTACGGGCAGTACTTC. The encoded protein is CASSSPILLYGQYF.

This chain joins TRBV7-2 and TRBJ2-1; D might be TRBD2 (5 bases). V gave up 5 bases and J gave up 8 bases, with 16 bases separating them. The CDR3 has 14 residues. Germline CDR1 SGHTA, CDR2 FQGNSA. CDR3 amino acids: CASSPGLALDEQFF. The CDR3, as DNA: TGTGCCAGCAGCCCTGGACTGGCTTTAGATGAGCAGTTCTTC.

The chain recombines TRBV5-1 with TRBJ1-2; D is ambiguous. The germline V gene has CDR1 SGHRS and CDR2 YFSETQ. Trimming cost V 0 bases and J 5 bases, with 8 bases left between them. The CDR3 consists of 13 residues. The CDR3 loop is CASSLAAVYGYTF. CDR3 DNA: TGCGCCAGCAGCTTGGCGGCAGTTTATGGCTACACCTTC. Full variable domain (remainder filled in from reference TRBV5-1 and TRBJ1-2): KAGVTQTPRYLIKTRGQQVTLSCSPISGHRSVSWYQQTPGQGLQFLFEYFSETQRNKGNFPGRFSGRQFSNSRSEMNVSTLELGDSALYLCASSLAAVYGYTFGSGTRLTVV.

The rearrangement joins TRBV28 to TRBJ2-2; the match to TRBD2 covers 11 bases. With V trimmed by 4 bases and J by 1 base, 8 bases remained unmatched. From germline, CDR1 is MDHEN and CDR2 SYDVKM. This CDR3 region has 18 residues. Here the CDR3 DNA reads TGTGCCAGCAGTTCCCTAACTAGCGGGAGAGGGAACACCGGGGAGCTGTTTTTT. Amino acid sequence: CASSSLTSGRGNTGELFF.

This clone was found once. This sequence joins TRBV5-6 and TRBJ1-1; perhaps TRBD1 as D (6 bases). The germline V and J ends were trimmed by 3 bases and 3 bases, with 21 bases remaining between them. Germline V lookup: CDR1 SGHDT, CDR2 YYEEEE. CDR3 size: 17 residues. CDR3 loop: CASSSMYGGTFYTEAFF. CDR3 bases: TGTGCCAGCAGCTCAATGTACGGGGGCACGTTTTACACTGAAGCTTTCTTT.

The chain combines TRBV18 with TRBJ2-1, with 12 nucleotides matching TRBD2. V shed 4 bases, J shed 6 bases, and the junction held 7 bases outside the gene matches. Germline V gene sequence: CDR1 KGHSH, CDR2 LQKENI. This CDR3 is built from 16 residues. CDR3 in amino acids: CASSRDLAGGANEQFF. In DNA, the CDR3 is TGTGCCAGCTCACGAGACCTAGCGGGAGGGGCCAATGAGCAGTTCTTC.

CDR3 protein: CASSPPTSRDTQYF. The CDR3 nucleotides are TGTGCCAGCTCACCACCTACTTCGCGAGATACGCAGTATTTT. The chain uses TRBV18 and TRBJ2-3; D gene ambiguous. V gave up 0 bases and J gave up 5 bases, with 9 bases separating them. CDR3 length equals 14 residues. Germline V gene lookup returns CDR1 KGHSH and CDR2 LQKENI.

This clone was counted once. The chain uses TRBV6-6 and TRBJ2-5, with TRBD2 as a possible D gene (6 bases). This CDR3 spans 13 amino acids. Deletions cut 0 bases from V and 7 bases from J, with 9 bases between. From germline, CDR1 is MNHNY and CDR2 SVGAGI (reference sequence). The CDR3: CASSYSEGGTQYF. CDR3 coding DNA: TGTGCCAGCAGTTACTCGGAGGGAGGGACCCAGTACTTC.

This clone was counted a single time. V is TRBV15 and J is TRBJ2-7; the match to TRBD2 covers 10 bases. The CDR3 loop spans 18 amino acids. Losses at the gene ends were 1 base for V and 4 bases for J; bases not matched to a gene: 13. The germline V gene encodes CDR1 LNHNV and CDR2 YYDKDF (reference sequence). The DNA for the CDR3 is TGTGCCACCAGCAGAGGCACTAGCGGGACCACGAAGCCATACGAGCAGTACTTC. Protein: CATSRGTSGTTKPYEQYF. The variable domain in full, with the rest retrieved from reference TRBV15 and TRBJ2-7, is DAMVIQNPRYQVTQFGKPVTLSCSQTLNHNVMYWYQQKSSQAPKLLFHYYDKDFNNEADTPDNFQSRRPNTSFCFLDIRSPGLGDTAMYLCATSRGTSGTTKPYEQYFGPGTRLTVT.

This clone was seen only a few times. The chain combines TRBV7-2 with TRBJ2-1, with TRBD2 matching 12 bases. The junction had 6 bases not matched to a gene; V was cut back by 7 bases and J by 5 bases. CDR3 length: 15 amino acids. CDR1 SGHTA and CDR2 FQGNSA come from the germline V gene. Here the CDR3 reads CASTPLAGGHNEQFF. CDR3 DNA: TGTGCCAGCACACCACTAGCGGGAGGTCACAATGAGCAGTTCTTC.

V gene TRBV7-2 combines with J gene TRBJ2-1; 8 bases agree with TRBD2. The CDR3 extends over 18 amino acids. Germline CDR1 SGHTA, CDR2 FQGNSA. The trim removed 5 bases at V and 0 bases at J, leaving 12 bases unmatched. The CDR3 here is CASSRSTERESSYNEQFF. The CDR3 DNA sequence: TGTGCCAGCAGCCGCTCTACAGAGCGGGAGAGCTCCTACAATGAGCAGTTCTTC.

The chain combines TRBV9 with TRBJ2-3; D unclear. The CDR3 runs 14 residues. Germline CDR1 is SGDLS and CDR2 is YYNGEE. V shed 0 bases and J shed 0 bases, with 5 bases lying between them. The CDR3 DNA reads TGTGCCAGCAGCGTAGAGACTAGCACAGATACGCAGTATTTT. This encodes CASSVETSTDTQYF. Filled out from reference TRBV9 and TRBJ2-3, the complete variable domain reads DSGVTQTPKHLITATGQRVTLRCSPRSGDLSVYWYQQSLDQGLQFLIQYYNGEERAKGNILERFSAQQFPDLHSELNLSSLELGDSALYFCASSVETSTDTQYFGPGTRLTVL.

The chain combines TRBV6-5 with TRBJ1-1; 10 bases line up with TRBD1. V dropped 5 bases and J dropped 11; count of bases not matched to a gene: 8. Per the germline V gene, CDR1 is MNHEY and CDR2 is SVGAGI. The CDR3 sequence is 13 residues long. The CDR3 nucleotides read TGTGCCAGCAGTGCGGGACAGGGGTTACGGGCTTTCTTT. It is translated as CASSAGQGLRAFF.

The rearrangement links TRBV6-5 to TRBJ2-5; no definite D call. Near its end, the DNA agrees better with TRBJ2-7, so the J call may be wrong. Germline assignment: CDR1 MNHEY and CDR2 SVGAGI. CDR3 length: 14 residues. The CDR3 reads CASSYSIFTYEQYF. CDR3 DNA sequence: TGTGCCAGCAGTTACTCGATATTCACCTACGAGCAGTACTTC.

The CDR3 nucleotides are TGTGCCAGCAGCTTAGGGCGGGATTGGACAGATACGCAGTATTTT. Translation: CASSLGRDWTDTQYF. This chain links TRBV7-6 with TRBJ2-3, with a tentative D call TRBD2 (6 bases). Between the trimmed V and J ends, which lost 1 base and 3 bases, there was a span of 11 bases. CDR1 and CDR2 from the germline V gene are SGHVS and FNYEAQ. There are 15 residues in the CDR3.

The chain employs TRBV7-2 and TRBJ2-3; 8 positions agree with TRBD1. V lost 5 bases to trimming and J lost 3 bases; unmatched junction nucleotides: 7. Germline V lookup: CDR1 SGHTA, CDR2 FQGNSA. CDR3 size: 15 residues. The CDR3 coding sequence is TGTGCCAGCAGCCCGGACAGGGATTGGACAGATACGCAGTATTTT. It translates to CASSPDRDWTDTQYF.

The rearrangement joins TRBV5-1 to TRBJ2-3; 7 nucleotides match TRBD1. With V trimmed by 4 bases and J by 0 bases, 8 bases remained unmatched. Germline V gives CDR1 SGHRS, CDR2 YFSETQ. The CDR3 is 16 amino acids. In DNA, the CDR3 is TGCGCCAGCAGCCCCAGGGGGAACCCAAGCACAGATACGCAGTATTTT. This codes for CASSPRGNPSTDTQYF.

This sequence joins TRBV18 and TRBJ2-3; tentative D call: TRBD2 (6 bases). Trimming shortened V by 3 bases and J by 2 bases, and 9 bases separated the two germline ends. Germline V gene data show CDR1 as KGHSH and CDR2 as LQKENI. The CDR3 covers 14 residues. In DNA, the CDR3 is TGTGCCAGCTCACCCAGGACTAACACAGATACGCAGTATTTT. Amino acids: CASSPRTNTDTQYF. The full variable domain, completed using reference TRBV18 and TRBJ2-3, is NAGVMQNPRHLVRRRGQEARLRCSPMKGHSHVYWYRQLPEEGLKFMVYLQKENIIDESGMPKERFSAEFPKEGPSILRIQQVVRGDSAAYFCASSPRTNTDTQYFGPGTRLTVL.

This rearrangement joins TRBV2 to TRBJ2-2, with D possibly called TRBD1 or TRBD2 (6 bases each). V gave up 5 bases and J gave up 6 bases, with 10 bases separating them. This CDR3 contains 13 residues. Germline assignment: CDR1 SNHLY and CDR2 FYNNEI. The CDR3 sequence is CASSKEGAGELFF. DNA of the CDR3: TGTGCCAGCAGTAAGGAGGGGGCCGGGGAGCTGTTTTTT.

V usage is TRBV2 and J usage is TRBJ2-7; tentative D call: TRBD2 (6 bases). Deletions cut 6 bases from V and 3 bases from J, with 12 bases between. Germline V gene sequence: CDR1 SNHLY, CDR2 FYNNEI. The CDR3 contains 13 residues. The CDR3: CASRRDGLYEQYF. The CDR3 DNA reads TGTGCCAGCAGGCGGGACGGACTCTACGAGCAGTACTTC.